Listed here are 18 T cell receptor beta chains from one sample, sequenced in a study of CD8 T cells in ankylosing spondylitis. TCRdb redid the calling of the 5' RACE reads with MiXCR, one entry per CDR3 protein. The sample contains 150,000 to 200,000 distinct CDR3 sequences, about a sixth of which appear only once. Sequencing was done on a sample of blood, either unsorted or a sorted T cell fraction (not recorded which). The source is a male donor with ankylosing spondylitis or in good health (not recorded which).

This clonotype was detected only a few times. This chain connects TRBV7-2 to TRBJ1-1; D gene ambiguous. This CDR3 spans 14 amino acids. Germline CDR1 and CDR2: SGHTA and FQGNSA. V was clipped by 5 bases and J by 4 bases, with 14 bases between them. The CDR3 DNA reads TGTGCCAGCAGCCAAGCGGTCCAGCGCACTGAAGCTTTCTTT. Translating it yields CASSQAVQRTEAFF.

A few counts support this clonotype. This chain links TRBV5-1 with TRBJ2-1; TRBD1 aligns across 10 bases. The length of the CDR3 is 16 residues. J lost 4 bases, V lost 4 bases, and 8 bases had no gene match. Germline V gene data show CDR1 as SGHRS and CDR2 as YFSETQ. The DNA of the CDR3 is TGCGCCAGCAGCCGTGACGGACAGGGGGGATACAATGAGCAGTTCTTC. This gives the protein CASSRDGQGGYNEQFF.

The V and J genes are TRBV19 and TRBJ2-1; D may be TRBD1 (6 bases). Germline V gene lookup returns CDR1 LNHDA and CDR2 SQIVND (reference sequence). V lost 1 base to trimming and J lost 3 bases, with 13 bases between them. The CDR3 is 16 amino acids. CDR3 nucleotide sequence: TGTGCCAGTAGTATAGTAGGGGGAGCGGTCTACAATGAGCAGTTCTTC. Its protein is CASSIVGGAVYNEQFF.

This clonotype came up a few times. V is TRBV11-2 and J is TRBJ2-1; D is perhaps TRBD2 (6 bases). From germline, CDR1 is SGHAT and CDR2 FQNNGV. V gave up 8 bases and J gave up 3 bases, with 11 bases separating them. The CDR3 contains 13 residues. The CDR3 loop is CASGRAGYNEQFF. The DNA for the CDR3 is TGTGCCAGCGGAAGAGCGGGCTACAATGAGCAGTTCTTC.

This clonotype was counted many times. The chain links TRBV3-1 to TRBJ1-1; D remains ambiguous. The germline gives CDR1 LGHDT, CDR2 YNNKEL (reference sequence). V dropped 2 bases and J dropped 1 base, with 8 bases sitting between them. The CDR3 runs to 14 residues. This chain's CDR3 is CASSQTPTNTEAFF. The CDR3 DNA reads as TGTGCCAGCAGCCAAACCCCCACGAACACTGAAGCTTTCTTT.

This clonotype was seen more than once but under ten times. This sequence joins TRBV29-1 and TRBJ2-7, with D uncertain. CDR3 size: 13 residues. Looked up from germline, CDR1 is SQVTM and CDR2 is ANQGSEA. V lost 4 bases and J lost 5, with 15 bases in between. The chain's CDR3 is CSVVLVGRNEQYF. The CDR3 nucleotides read TGCAGCGTTGTGTTAGTGGGCAGGAACGAGCAGTACTTC.

Sample share makes this clonotype medium-sized. DNA for the CDR3: TGTGCCATCACCCCGGGAGGCTCCTACGAGCAGTACTTC. This gives the protein CAITPGGSYEQYF. The genes are TRBV10-3 and TRBJ2-7, with 7 bases that match TRBD2. This CDR3 region has 13 residues. V trimming: 7 bases; J trimming: 0 bases; junction bases outside the gene matches: 3. Germline V lookup: CDR1 ENHRY, CDR2 SYGVKD.

The sample holds many counts of this clonotype. The rearrangement joins TRBV6-5 to TRBJ1-2; 7 positions match TRBD1. J lost 5 bases, V lost 2 bases, and 5 bases had no gene match. Germline CDR1 is MNHEY and CDR2 is SVGAGI. The CDR3 contains 14 residues. The CDR3 coding sequence is TGTGCCAGCAGTTACGAGACAGGGCTATATGGCTACACCTTC. Its protein is CASSYETGLYGYTF.

The CDR3 nucleotides read TGTGCCATCAGCGTTCGGGGGGGTTTGGAGACCCAGTACTTC. This codes for CAISVRGGLETQYF. The V call is TRBV10-3, the J call TRBJ2-5; 8 bases map to TRBD2. The J segment lost 5 bases and the V segment lost 6 bases, leaving 8 bases of the junction unmatched. The CDR3 has 14 amino acids. Germline CDR1 ENHRY, CDR2 SYGVKD.

This clonotype was detected a few times. The CDR3 carries no conserved terminal phenylalanine or tryptophan, so it likely arises from a read error. Because the CDR3's place on the DNA is in doubt, the DNA is left out and the CDR3 is given as listed by TCRdb. V gene TRBV5-1 combines with J gene TRBJ2-1; TRBD2 is the table's D call, not checked against the DNA. Germline CDR1 reads SGHRS; CDR2 reads YFSETQ. The CDR3 region is 13 residues in length, termini included. Here the CDR3 reads CASRRDSVSSGSL.

The V call is TRBV29-1, the J call TRBJ2-2, with a possible D match to TRBD1 (6 bases). The CDR3 consists of 15 residues. The V end lost 7 bases, the J end lost 4 bases, and 19 bases lay between the germline ends. Per germline, CDR1 SQVTM and CDR2 ANQGSEA. CDR3 bases: TGCAGCGCGATAAGCAGGGGTCCGGTCACCGGGGAGCTGTTTTTT. This sequence encodes CSAISRGPVTGELFF.

A few counts support this clonotype. The genes are TRBV28 and TRBJ2-7; D is uncertain. This CDR3 contains 11 residues. Germline assignment: CDR1 MDHEN and CDR2 SYDVKM. V gave up 8 bases and J gave up 2 bases, with 7 bases separating them. This CDR3 reads CASGVTYEQYF. CDR3 nucleotide sequence: TGTGCCAGCGGAGTAACCTACGAGCAGTACTTC. Combining the CDR3 with reference TRBV28 and TRBJ2-7 gives the whole variable domain DVKVTQSSRYLVKRTGEKVFLECVQDMDHENMFWYRQDPGLGLRLIYFSYDVKMKEKGDIPEGYSVSREKKERFSLILESASTNQTSMYLCASGVTYEQYFGPGTRLTVT.

This clonotype was seen at least ten times. The rearrangement joins TRBV20-1 to TRBJ2-1; D is unresolved. Germline V CDR1 and CDR2: DFQATT, SNEGSKA (reference sequence). CDR3 size: 15 residues. Trimming cost V 3 bases and J 0 bases, with 12 bases left between them. The CDR3 DNA sequence: TGCAGTGCTAGTCTGGATCTTTACTCCTACAATGAGCAGTTCTTC. Translating gives CSASLDLYSYNEQFF.

The chain joins TRBV7-2 to TRBJ2-5, with 9 bases fitting TRBD2. CDR3 length: 15 residues. CDR1 and CDR2 from the germline V gene are SGHTA and FQGNSA. Trimming took 1 base from V and 7 from J; bases not matched to a gene: 7. The CDR3 reads CASSLDVRAGGTQYF. CDR3 DNA: TGTGCCAGCAGCTTAGATGTCCGAGCGGGAGGGACCCAGTACTTC.

This clonotype was observed at least ten times. The V gene is TRBV4-1, the J gene TRBJ2-2; perhaps TRBD1 as D (7 bases). Germline values: CDR1 MGHRA, CDR2 YSYEKL. Trimming cost V 0 bases and J 8 bases, with 16 bases left between them. The CDR3 totals 16 residues. Here the CDR3 reads CASSQEGGGFQGELFF. CDR3 sequence (DNA): TGCGCCAGCAGCCAAGAAGGAGGGGGCTTTCAAGGGGAGCTGTTTTTT.

There are a few counts of this clonotype. One junction end disagrees with the germline gene, perhaps due to a read error. The genes are TRBV24-1 and TRBJ2-6, with unresolved D. CDR3 length: 15 residues. Germline CDR1 KGHDR, CDR2 SFDVKD. CDR3 bases: TGTGCCACCAGTGACCCAACTGGCTTGGGGAACGGCCTGACTTTC. Amino acid sequence: CATSDPTGLGNGLTF.

J is TRBJ1-1 and V is TRBV18; D perhaps matches TRBD1 (6 bases). CDR1 is KGHSH, CDR2 LQKENI, per germline. CDR3 size: 15 residues. The germline V and J ends were trimmed by 4 bases and 1 base, with 13 bases remaining between them. The CDR3 DNA reads as TGTGCCAGCTCACTCACCCAGGGGACGAACACTGAAGCTTTCTTT. It encodes CASSLTQGTNTEAFF.

This clonotype has more than one count but fewer than ten. The V and J genes are TRBV28 and TRBJ1-1; D might be TRBD1 (6 bases). Germline-derived CDR1 and CDR2 are MDHEN and SYDVKM. The ends were cut back, 3 bases at V and 3 bases at J, with 17 bases in the middle. CDR3 length: 16 amino acids. The CDR3 reads CASSFKVPGTYTEAFF. The CDR3 bases are TGTGCCAGCAGTTTTAAGGTCCCCGGGACATACACTGAAGCTTTCTTT.